The clone carrying this TCR beta chain was counted a single time. The protocol was immunoSEQ multiplex PCR, while the TCRdb copy is restricted to in-frame clones and leaves out a portion. The data hold about 300,000 clones, with 65% to 85% observed a single time. The sample is drawn from a study of cytotoxic CD8 clonotypes in ibrutinib-treated CLL. The overall study: Enrolment comprised under twelve relapsed/refractory and roughly 15 treatment-naive patients; about 17 were IGHV unmutated. Following treatment for a median around 13 months, range 6 to 36, response samples were then taken.

This CDR3 is built from 13 residues. Trimming pared 4 bases from V and 8 bases from J, leaving 14 bases between. The germline gives CDR1 SGHRS, CDR2 YFSETQ. This receptor was obtained from a human donor with chronic lymphocytic leukemia. This specimen was PBMCs, taken at disease progression, from a patient treated with ibrutinib. The chain combines TRBV5-1 with TRBJ2-3; weak D call: TRBD2 (6 bases). The CDR3 region is CASSSTSIGTQYF. CDR3 in DNA: TGCGCCAGCAGCAGTACTAGCATCGGTACGCAGTATTTT.